These 15 T cell receptor beta chains share one sample of origin, sequenced in a study of T cell responses to AZD1222 COVID-19 vaccine. Repertoires were generated with immunoSEQ multiplex PCR, while TCRdb's copy carries only in-frame clones and drops some. The table includes 150,000 to 200,000 clones, 88% detected once. Sequenced here: peripheral blood, sampled 28 days after the second AZD1222 dose. Receptors were obtained from an adult who received the AZD1222 COVID-19 vaccine.

The rearrangement uses TRBV7-2 and TRBJ2-1; D gene uncertain. Looked up from germline, CDR1 is SGHTA and CDR2 is FQGNSA. Trimming removed 2 bases from V and 8 bases from J, with 13 bases in between. This CDR3 is built from 14 residues. The CDR3 coding sequence is TGTGCCAGCAGCTTACCCCTCGCAGGCCATGAGCAGTTCTTC. It encodes CASSLPLAGHEQFF. Combining the CDR3 with reference TRBV7-2 and TRBJ2-1 gives the whole variable domain GAGVSQSPSNKVTEKGKDVELRCDPISGHTALYWYRQSLGQGLEFLIYFQGNSAPDKSGLPSDRFSAERTGGSVSTLTIQRTQQEDSAVYLCASSLPLAGHEQFFGPGTRLTVL.

The rearrangement links TRBV25-1 to TRBJ2-5, with 10 bases that match TRBD2. CDR1 and CDR2 (germline): MGHDK, SYGVNS. The CDR3 length is 16 residues. Losses at the gene ends were 4 bases for V and 4 bases for J; bases not matched to a gene: 9. Here the CDR3 DNA reads TGTGCCAGCAGTGGGGGAGCGGGAGGGCCGGTAGAGACCCAGTACTTC. Translation gives CASSGGAGGPVETQYF.

This rearrangement joins TRBV19 to TRBJ1-5; TRBD1 matches 7 bases. The length of the CDR3 is 16 residues. The trim removed 1 base at V and 2 bases at J, leaving 5 bases unmatched. Looked up from germline, CDR1 is LNHDA and CDR2 is SQIVND (reference sequence). As DNA, the CDR3 is TGTGCCAGTAGTATAGGCCCTGACAGGGGCAATCAGCCCCAGCATTTT. This gives the protein CASSIGPDRGNQPQHF.

V is TRBV6-2 or TRBV6-3 and J is TRBJ2-7; 8 bases agree with TRBD1. This CDR3 has 15 amino acids. Germline lookup yields CDR1 MNHEY and CDR2 SVGEGT. Losses at the gene ends were 7 bases for V and 2 bases for J; bases not matched to a gene: 10. Here the CDR3 reads CASNPHGQGTYEQYF. CDR3 bases: TGTGCCAGCAACCCTCACGGACAGGGTACCTACGAGCAGTACTTC.

The sample holds one count of this clone. The genes are TRBV2 and TRBJ2-3; perhaps TRBD1 as D (6 bases). Per the germline V gene, CDR1 is SNHLY and CDR2 is FYNNEI. Trimming cost V 0 bases and J 1 base, with 8 bases left between them. The CDR3 length is 15 residues. For the CDR3, the DNA is TGTGCCAGCAGTGAAGCCAGGGGCGGCACAGATACGCAGTATTTT. This gives the protein CASSEARGGTDTQYF.

The chain links TRBV7-2 to TRBJ2-7; D remains ambiguous. V was pared by 4 bases and J by 4 bases, with 11 bases between. The CDR3 loop spans 13 amino acids. Germline V gene data show CDR1 as SGHTA and CDR2 as FQGNSA. The CDR3 nucleotides read TGTGCCAGCAGCTCCCGGCCTGAATACGAGCAGTACTTC. It translates to CASSSRPEYEQYF. Full variable domain (rest looked up from reference TRBV7-2 and TRBJ2-7): GAGVSQSPSNKVTEKGKDVELRCDPISGHTALYWYRQSLGQGLEFLIYFQGNSAPDKSGLPSDRFSAERTGGSVSTLTIQRTQQEDSAVYLCASSSRPEYEQYFGPGTRLTVT.

The V call is TRBV29-1, the J call TRBJ2-1; no clear D gene. CDR3 length: 10 amino acids. V gave up 7 bases and J gave up 11 bases, with 12 bases separating them. Germline values: CDR1 SQVTM, CDR2 ANQGSEA. CDR3 region: CSAGDYQQFF. CDR3 DNA: TGCAGCGCTGGGGATTACCAGCAGTTCTTC.

V gene TRBV7-2 combines with J gene TRBJ1-2, with TRBD1 matching 7 bases. The CDR3 has 14 residues. V shed 7 bases, J shed 4 bases, and the junction held 9 bases outside the gene matches. Per the germline V gene, CDR1 is SGHTA and CDR2 is FQGNSA. Here the CDR3 DNA reads TGTGCCAGCAAATTTAGACAGGGTAGCTATGGCTACACCTTC. This encodes CASKFRQGSYGYTF.

This chain links TRBV5-6 with TRBJ1-4; no clear D gene. V dropped 0 bases and J dropped 0 bases, with 9 bases sitting between them. CDR3 length equals 16 residues. The germline V gene has CDR1 SGHDT and CDR2 YYEEEE. The CDR3 sequence: CASSLVGTATNEKLFF. For the CDR3, the DNA is TGTGCCAGCAGCTTGGTGGGAACGGCAACTAATGAAAAACTGTTTTTT.

This chain connects TRBV4-3 to TRBJ2-7, with 14 bases lining up with TRBD2. Germline V CDR1 and CDR2: LGHNA, YSLEER. V shed 4 bases and J 4 bases; nucleotides not matched to a gene: 6. CDR3 size: 16 residues. The CDR3 coding sequence is TGCGCCAGCAGCCTCACAGGGACTAGCGGGAGTTACGAGCAGTACTTC. This codes for CASSLTGTSGSYEQYF.

The chain combines TRBV6-5 with TRBJ2-7, with 8 bases identical to TRBD2. Germline CDR1 MNHEY, CDR2 SVGAGI. Trimming took 0 bases from V and 2 from J; bases not matched to a gene: 6. This CDR3 contains 16 residues. This CDR3 is CASSYSEASGPYEQYF. The CDR3 coding sequence is TGTGCCAGCAGTTACTCTGAGGCTAGCGGGCCCTACGAGCAGTACTTC.

Comments on this clone: The sample holds other DNA sequences that translate to the same CDR3. V and J are TRBV6-5 and TRBJ2-7; 10 bases are shared with TRBD2. The CDR3 contains 15 residues. Germline CDR1 MNHEY, CDR2 SVGAGI. The junction had 3 bases not matched to a gene; V was cut back by 0 bases and J by 4 bases. The DNA of the CDR3 is TGTGCCAGCAGTTACTCCTTAGCGGGAGGATACGAGCAGTACTTC. Protein product: CASSYSLAGGYEQYF.

V and J are TRBV7-2 and TRBJ1-5; TRBD1 is a possible D gene (5 bases). CDR1 is SGHTA and CDR2 is FQGNSA in the germline V gene. The CDR3 has 15 amino acids. With 1 base removed from V and 6 bases from J, the gap between germline ends came to 13 bases. The CDR3 region has the DNA TGTGCCAGCAGCTTAGGTCCAGGGCTGGCTCAGCCCCAGCATTTT. This gives the protein CASSLGPGLAQPQHF.

CDR3 in DNA: TGTGCCAGCAGTTTATCGGCCAGGGAGAGCACAGATACGCAGTATTTT. The encoded protein is CASSLSARESTDTQYF. V usage is TRBV28 and J usage is TRBJ2-3, with D possibly being TRBD1 or TRBD2 (5 bases each). The germline V and J ends were trimmed by 1 base and 0 bases, with 11 bases remaining between them. This CDR3 has 16 residues. Per the germline V gene, CDR1 is MDHEN and CDR2 is SYDVKM.

The chain is built from TRBV18 and TRBJ2-1, with D perhaps TRBD2 (6 bases). The ends were cut back, 3 bases at V and 5 bases at J, with 23 bases in the middle. Germline V CDR1 and CDR2: KGHSH, LQKENI. The CDR3 loop spans 18 amino acids. The CDR3 sequence: CASSPRVVGGIGDNEQFF. The CDR3 DNA sequence: TGTGCCAGCTCACCTCGGGTTGTTGGCGGGATAGGGGACAATGAGCAGTTCTTC.